This T cell receptor (beta chain) originates from a study of identical twins. Study conclusions and caveats: Fewer insertions marked abundant cord blood beta clonotypes; young adult naive trended weakly, memory not at all.

TCRdb analysed the 5' RACE reads with MiXCR anew, one entry per CDR3 protein. Altogether about 530,000 distinct CDR3 sequences are present, about a fifth being singletons, with the ten largest covering around 0.47%. A few counts support this clonotype. Antigen specificity is unknown. Trimming removed 3 bases at V and 2 bases at J, with 11 bases between. The CDR3 spans 14 residues. These data also formed part of another study, on yellow fever vaccine responses in identical twins.

Sample: CD4+ T cells sorted from blood. This TCR came from a woman between 18 and 29 years old in good health. The V call is TRBV12-3 or TRBV12-4, the J call TRBJ2-7, with D maybe TRBD2 (5 bases). The CDR3 coding sequence is TGTGCCAGCAGTTTGGGTCGGGGAACCTACGAGCAGTACTTC. Its protein is CASSLGRGTYEQYF.